The T cell receptor beta chain described here comes from a study of graft-versus-host responses after intestinal transplantation. Study outcomes and limitations: GvH clones were identified in recipient marrow, with some first appearing in ileum or blood.

Using immunoSEQ multiplex PCR, the repertoire was profiled, and TCRdb retains in-frame clones only, with some absent. Here the sample spans about 14,000 clones, roughly four fifths being singletons. On this clone itself: Its antigen is not identified.

The CDR3 loop spans 14 amino acids. Germline assignment: CDR1 MDHEN and CDR2 SYDVKM. V gave up 3 bases and J gave up 0 bases, with 7 bases separating them. The rearrangement links TRBV28 to TRBJ2-3, with D hard to call. The input for sequencing was PBMCs, taken after intestinal transplantation. This receptor was identified in a human patient who received an intestinal transplant, so some T cells may come from the graft donor. DNA for the CDR3: TGTGCCAGCAGTTTTCCGCCGAGCACAGATACGCAGTATTTT. Encoded protein: CASSFPPSTDTQYF.